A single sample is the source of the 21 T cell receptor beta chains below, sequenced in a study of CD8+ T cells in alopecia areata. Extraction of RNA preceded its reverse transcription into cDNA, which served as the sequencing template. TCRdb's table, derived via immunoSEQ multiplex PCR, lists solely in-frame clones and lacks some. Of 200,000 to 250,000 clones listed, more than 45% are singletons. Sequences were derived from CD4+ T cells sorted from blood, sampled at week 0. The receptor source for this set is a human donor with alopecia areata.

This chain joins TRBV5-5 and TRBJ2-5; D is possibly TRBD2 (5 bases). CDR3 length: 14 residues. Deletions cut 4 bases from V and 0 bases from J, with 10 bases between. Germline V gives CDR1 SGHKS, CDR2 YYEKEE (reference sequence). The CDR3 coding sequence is TGTGCCAGCAGCCCCTACGGGAACCAAGAGACCCAGTACTTC. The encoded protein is CASSPYGNQETQYF.

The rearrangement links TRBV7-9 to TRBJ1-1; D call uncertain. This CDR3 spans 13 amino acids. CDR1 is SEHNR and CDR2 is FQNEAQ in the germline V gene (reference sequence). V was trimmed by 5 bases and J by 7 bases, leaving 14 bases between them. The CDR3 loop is CASSPSQVGEAFF. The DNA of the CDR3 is TGTGCCAGCAGCCCGAGTCAAGTCGGTGAAGCTTTCTTT.

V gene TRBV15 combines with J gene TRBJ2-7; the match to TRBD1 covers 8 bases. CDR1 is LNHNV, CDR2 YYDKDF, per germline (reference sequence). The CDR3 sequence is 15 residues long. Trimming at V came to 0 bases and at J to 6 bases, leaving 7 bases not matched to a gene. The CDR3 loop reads CATSRDVGTGGEQYF. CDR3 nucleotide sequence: TGTGCCACCAGCAGAGATGTAGGGACAGGAGGCGAGCAGTACTTC.

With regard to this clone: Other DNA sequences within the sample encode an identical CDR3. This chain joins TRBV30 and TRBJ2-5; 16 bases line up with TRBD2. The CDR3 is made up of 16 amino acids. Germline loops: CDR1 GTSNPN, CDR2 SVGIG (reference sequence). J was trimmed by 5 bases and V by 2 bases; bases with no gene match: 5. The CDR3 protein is CAWSPGTSGRGETQYF. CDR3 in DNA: TGTGCCTGGAGTCCCGGGACTAGCGGGAGGGGGGAGACCCAGTACTTC.

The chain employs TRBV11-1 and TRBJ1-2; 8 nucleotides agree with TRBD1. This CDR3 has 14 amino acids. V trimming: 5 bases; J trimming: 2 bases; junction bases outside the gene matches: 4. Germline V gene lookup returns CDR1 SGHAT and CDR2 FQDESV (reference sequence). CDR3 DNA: TGTGCCAGCAGCGCGGGACAGGAGAACTATGGCTACACCTTC. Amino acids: CASSAGQENYGYTF.

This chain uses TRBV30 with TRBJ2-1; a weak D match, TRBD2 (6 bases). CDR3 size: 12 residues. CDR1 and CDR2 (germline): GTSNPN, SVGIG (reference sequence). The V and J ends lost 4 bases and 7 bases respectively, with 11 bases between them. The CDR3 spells CAWKLATNEQFF. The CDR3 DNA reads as TGTGCCTGGAAACTAGCAACAAATGAGCAGTTCTTC.

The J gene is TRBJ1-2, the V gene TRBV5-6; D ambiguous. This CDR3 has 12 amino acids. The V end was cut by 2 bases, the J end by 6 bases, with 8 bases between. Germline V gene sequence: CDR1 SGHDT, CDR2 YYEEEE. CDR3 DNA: TGTGCCAGCAGCTTCTCTTTGGATGGCTACACCTTC. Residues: CASSFSLDGYTF.

The CDR3 loop is CASSEGTVSFYGYTF. CDR3 in DNA: TGTGCCAGCAGTGAAGGGACAGTCTCTTTTTATGGCTACACCTTC. The chain combines TRBV6-1 with TRBJ1-2; possibly TRBD1 for D (6 bases). Germline V gene lookup returns CDR1 MNHNS and CDR2 SASEGT. Trimming pared 1 base from V and 5 bases from J, leaving 14 bases between. The CDR3 is 15 residues long.

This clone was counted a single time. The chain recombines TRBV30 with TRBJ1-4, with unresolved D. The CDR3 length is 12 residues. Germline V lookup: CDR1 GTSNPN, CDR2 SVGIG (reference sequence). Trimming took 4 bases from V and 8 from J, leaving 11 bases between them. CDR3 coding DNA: TGTGCCTGGAAGCCCATCGGGGAAAAACTGTTTTTT. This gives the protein CAWKPIGEKLFF.

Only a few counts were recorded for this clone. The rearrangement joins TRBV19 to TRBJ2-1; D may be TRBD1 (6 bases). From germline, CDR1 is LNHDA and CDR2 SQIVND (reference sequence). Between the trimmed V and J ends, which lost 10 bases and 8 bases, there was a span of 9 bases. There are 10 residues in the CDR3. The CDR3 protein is CATRGDEQFF. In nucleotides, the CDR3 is TGTGCCACCAGGGGTGATGAGCAGTTCTTC.

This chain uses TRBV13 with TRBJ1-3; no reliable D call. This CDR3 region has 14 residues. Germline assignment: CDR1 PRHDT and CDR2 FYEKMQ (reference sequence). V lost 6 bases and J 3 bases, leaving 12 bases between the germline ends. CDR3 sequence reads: CASSFRDLGNTIYF. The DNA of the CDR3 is TGTGCCAGCAGTTTTAGGGATCTTGGAAACACCATATATTTT. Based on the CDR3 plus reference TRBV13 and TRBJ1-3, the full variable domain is AAGVIQSPRHLIKEKRETATLKCYPIPRHDTVYWYQQGPGQDPQFLISFYEKMQSDKGSIPDRFSAQQFSDYHSELNMSSLELGDSALYFCASSFRDLGNTIYFGEGSWLTVV.

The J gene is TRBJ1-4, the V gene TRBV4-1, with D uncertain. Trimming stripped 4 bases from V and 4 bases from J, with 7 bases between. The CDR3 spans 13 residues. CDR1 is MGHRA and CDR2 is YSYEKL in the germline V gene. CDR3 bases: TGCGCCAGCAGCCGTTTGGTTAATGAAAAACTGTTTTTT. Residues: CASSRLVNEKLFF.

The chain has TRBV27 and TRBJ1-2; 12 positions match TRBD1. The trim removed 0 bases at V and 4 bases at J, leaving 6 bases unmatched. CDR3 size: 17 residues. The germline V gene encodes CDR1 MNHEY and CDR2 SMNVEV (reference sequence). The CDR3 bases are TGTGCCAGCAGTTTATCGGGACAGGGGGCCGTTTTCTATGGCTACACCTTC. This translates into CASSLSGQGAVFYGYTF.

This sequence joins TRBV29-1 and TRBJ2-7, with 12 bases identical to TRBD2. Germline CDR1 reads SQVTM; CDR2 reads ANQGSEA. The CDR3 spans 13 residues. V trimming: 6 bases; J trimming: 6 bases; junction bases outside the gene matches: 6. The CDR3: CSVLAGGPREQYF. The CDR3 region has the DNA TGCAGCGTGCTAGCGGGAGGGCCTCGCGAGCAGTACTTC.

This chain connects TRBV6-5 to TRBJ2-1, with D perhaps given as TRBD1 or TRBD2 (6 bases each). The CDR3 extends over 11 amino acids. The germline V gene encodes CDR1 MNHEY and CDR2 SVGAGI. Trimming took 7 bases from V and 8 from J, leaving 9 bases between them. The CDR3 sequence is CASTRGDEQFF. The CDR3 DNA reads TGTGCCAGCACGAGGGGGGATGAGCAGTTCTTC.

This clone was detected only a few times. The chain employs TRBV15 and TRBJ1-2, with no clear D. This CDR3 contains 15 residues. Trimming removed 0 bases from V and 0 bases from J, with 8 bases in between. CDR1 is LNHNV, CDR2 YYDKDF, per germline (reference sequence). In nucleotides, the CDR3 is TGTGCCACCAGCAGAGATCGCCCAGCTAACTATGGCTACACCTTC. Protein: CATSRDRPANYGYTF.

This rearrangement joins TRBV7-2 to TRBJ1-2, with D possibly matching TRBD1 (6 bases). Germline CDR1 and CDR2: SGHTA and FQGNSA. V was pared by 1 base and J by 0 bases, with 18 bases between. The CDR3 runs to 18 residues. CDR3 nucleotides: TGTGCCAGCAGCTTAGATATTTCGGACAGCCTAGCTAACTATGGCTACACCTTC. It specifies CASSLDISDSLANYGYTF.

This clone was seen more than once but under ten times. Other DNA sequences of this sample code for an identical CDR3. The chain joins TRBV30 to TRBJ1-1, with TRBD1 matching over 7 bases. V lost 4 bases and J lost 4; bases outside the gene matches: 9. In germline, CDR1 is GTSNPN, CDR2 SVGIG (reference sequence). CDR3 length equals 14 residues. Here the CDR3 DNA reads TGTGCCTGGACCCCTGACAGGGTGGGCACTGAAGCTTTCTTT. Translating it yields CAWTPDRVGTEAFF.

CDR3 sequence reads: CAISEPQGQRTDTQYF. Here the CDR3 DNA reads TGTGCCATCAGTGAACCCCAAGGACAGCGCACAGATACGCAGTATTTT. The chain has TRBV10-3 and TRBJ2-3; a possible D gene is TRBD1 (6 bases). Trimming took 3 bases from V and 1 from J, leaving 14 bases between them. Germline V gene lookup returns CDR1 ENHRY and CDR2 SYGVKD. The CDR3 is 16 residues long.

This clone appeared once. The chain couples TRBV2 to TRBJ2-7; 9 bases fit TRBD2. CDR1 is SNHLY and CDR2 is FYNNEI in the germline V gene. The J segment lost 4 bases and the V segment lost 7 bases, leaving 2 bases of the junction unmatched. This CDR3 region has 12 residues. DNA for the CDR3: TGTGCCAGCAAAGCGGGGGGTTACGAGCAGTACTTC. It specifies CASKAGGYEQYF.

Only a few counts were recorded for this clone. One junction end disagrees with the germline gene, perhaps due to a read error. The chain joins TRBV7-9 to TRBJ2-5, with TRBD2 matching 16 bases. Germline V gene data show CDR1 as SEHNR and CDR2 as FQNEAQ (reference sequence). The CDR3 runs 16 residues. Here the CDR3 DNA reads TGTGCCAGCAGCCTGGAGGGGGGACTAGCGGGAGGGCCAACGCACTTC. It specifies CASSLEGGLAGGPTHF.